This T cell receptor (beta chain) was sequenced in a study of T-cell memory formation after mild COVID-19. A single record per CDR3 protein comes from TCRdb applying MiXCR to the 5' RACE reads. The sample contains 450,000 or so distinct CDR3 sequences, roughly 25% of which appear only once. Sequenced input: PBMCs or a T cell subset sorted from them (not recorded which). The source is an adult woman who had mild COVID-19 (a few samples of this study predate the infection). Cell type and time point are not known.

This CDR3 is CASSSDGSYEQYF. DNA for the CDR3: TGTGCCAGCAGTTCGGACGGATCCTACGAGCAGTACTTC. The V gene is TRBV12-3 or TRBV12-4, the J gene TRBJ2-7; D is uncertain. This CDR3 region has 13 residues. V lost 4 bases, J lost 1 base, and 8 bases lay in between.